The clone carrying this T cell receptor (beta chain) was detected ten times or more. What it binds is not known. The sample is drawn from a study of response to subunit inactivated influenza vaccine. Study results and caveats: Each seasonal influenza vaccination, the authors suggested, recruits few new T cells.

In TCRdb, the RT-PCR reads were re-called with MiXCR into one record per CDR3 protein. The sample has about 800,000 distinct CDR3 sequences; approximately 21% are singletons. This CDR3 has 12 residues. Trimming took 4 bases from V and 7 from J, leaving 8 bases between them. CDR1 is SGHVS, CDR2 FQNEAQ, per germline. The J gene is TRBJ2-1, the V gene TRBV7-8; D is uncertain. This material consisted of PBMCs from blood, taken roughly 5 days after vaccination. The TCR comes from a man aged 45-65 years who received an inactivated influenza vaccine. The CDR3 here is CASSYALNEQFF. The CDR3, as DNA: TGTGCCAGCAGCTACGCGTTAAATGAGCAGTTCTTC.